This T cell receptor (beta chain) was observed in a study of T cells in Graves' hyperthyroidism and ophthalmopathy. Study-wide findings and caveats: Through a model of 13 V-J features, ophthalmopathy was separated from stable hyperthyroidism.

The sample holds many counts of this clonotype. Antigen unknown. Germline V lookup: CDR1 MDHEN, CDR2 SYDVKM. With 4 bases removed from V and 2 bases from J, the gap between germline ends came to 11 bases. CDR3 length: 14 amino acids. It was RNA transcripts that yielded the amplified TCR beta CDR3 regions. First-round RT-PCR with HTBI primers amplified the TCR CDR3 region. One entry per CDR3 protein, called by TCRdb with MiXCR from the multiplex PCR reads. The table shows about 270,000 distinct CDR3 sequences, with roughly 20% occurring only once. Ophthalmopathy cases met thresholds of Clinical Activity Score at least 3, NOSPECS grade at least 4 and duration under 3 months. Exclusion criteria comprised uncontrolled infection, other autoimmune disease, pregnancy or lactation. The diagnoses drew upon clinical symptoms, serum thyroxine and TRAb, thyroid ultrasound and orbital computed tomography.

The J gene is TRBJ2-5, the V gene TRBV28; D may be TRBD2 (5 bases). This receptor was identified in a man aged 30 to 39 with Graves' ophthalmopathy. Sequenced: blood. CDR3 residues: CASSSPGRQETQYF. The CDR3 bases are TGTGCCAGCAGTTCCCCGGGGAGACAAGAGACCCAGTACTTC.